The sequence of this T cell receptor (beta chain) was determined in a study of radiation and T cells in renal cell carcinoma. Study-wide context: Nephrectomy followed 15 Gy stereotactic body radiation by 4 weeks.

Study-wide points: From baseline, blood top tumor clonotypes peaked at 2 weeks post-radiation.

Profiling relied on immunoSEQ multiplex PCR, and the TCRdb table lists in-frame clones only, not all of them. Of 130,000 to 150,000 clones in the sample, roughly 88% were seen once. Stated time point: baseline pretreatment blood. Treatment of the sample: 15 Gy SBRT to primary tumor, nephrectomy 4 weeks later. The patient's renal cell carcinoma had clear cell pathology. The V end lost 5 bases, the J end lost 4 bases, and 14 bases lay between the germline ends. From germline, CDR1 is SEHNR and CDR2 FQNEAQ (reference sequence). The CDR3 loop spans 15 amino acids. Note on this clone: What it recognizes is unknown.

This specimen consisted of blood, obtained from a patient whose treatment included radiotherapy and nephrectomy. The chain couples TRBV7-9 to TRBJ1-4, with TRBD1 as a possible D gene (5 bases). The sequence was collected from a woman between 50 and 59 years old with renal cell carcinoma. Here the CDR3 DNA reads TGTGCCAGCAGCCGGGACGGGGGTTTTAATGAAAAACTGTTTTTT. Amino acid sequence: CASSRDGGFNEKLFF.